The 14 T cell receptor beta chains given below trace back to one sample, sequenced in a study of CD8+CD57+ T cells in acquired aplastic anemia. The TCR beta profiling, which covered VDJ combination and CDR3 sequence, was carried out using genomic DNA as the template. TCRdb itself ran the reads through MiXCR, one entry per CDR3 protein. The sample has 180,000 or so distinct CDR3 sequences, approximately 52% seen once. CD8+CD57+ cell expansion, shown by flow cytometry, had occurred in the patients selected for sequencing. The source material was sorted CD4+, CD8+, or CD8+CD57+ T cells (not recorded which) from PBMCs. These receptors were obtained from a human donor with aplastic anemia.

This clonotype was seen only a few times. This chain links TRBV11-2 with TRBJ1-3; no firm D call. Between the trimmed V and J ends, which lost 5 bases and 8 bases, there was a span of 25 bases. The CDR3 has 17 residues. Germline CDR1 and CDR2: SGHAT and FQNNGV. CDR3 sequence (DNA): TGTGCCAGCAGCCATCCGGAGGTTCCCGGGAGTTCGGACACCATATATTTT. It yields the protein CASSHPEVPGSSDTIYF. Using reference TRBV11-2 and TRBJ1-3 for the parts outside the CDR3, the full variable domain is EAGVAQSPRYKIIEKRQSVAFWCNPISGHATLYWYQQILGQGPKLLIQFQNNGVVDDSQLPKDRFSAERLKGVDSTLKIQPAKLEDSAVYLCASSHPEVPGSSDTIYFGEGSWLTVV.

This clonotype was seen many times. The rearrangement links TRBV11-2 to TRBJ2-5; weak D call: TRBD1 (6 bases). Per germline, CDR1 SGHAT and CDR2 FQNNGV. Trimming pared 7 bases from V and 5 bases from J, leaving 17 bases between. The CDR3 is made up of 14 amino acids. The CDR3 reads CASIRGWFGETQYF. The CDR3 DNA is TGTGCCAGCATAAGGGGGTGGTTTGGGGAGACCCAGTACTTC. Supplemented by reference TRBV11-2 and TRBJ2-5, the full variable domain reads EAGVAQSPRYKIIEKRQSVAFWCNPISGHATLYWYQQILGQGPKLLIQFQNNGVVDDSQLPKDRFSAERLKGVDSTLKIQPAKLEDSAVYLCASIRGWFGETQYFGPGTRLLVL.

The genes are TRBV24-1 and TRBJ1-1, with 7 nucleotides matching TRBD1. From germline, CDR1 is KGHDR and CDR2 SFDVKD. Trimming at V came to 7 bases and at J to 1 base, leaving 5 bases not matched to a gene. The CDR3 runs to 14 residues. DNA of the CDR3: TGTGCCACCAGCATGGACAGGTGGAACACTGAAGCTTTCTTT. Translating gives CATSMDRWNTEAFF.

This clonotype was counted ten times or more. The chain has TRBV2 and TRBJ1-4, with a weak D call TRBD1 (6 bases). Per germline, CDR1 SNHLY and CDR2 FYNNEI. Between the trimmed V and J ends, which lost 4 bases and 7 bases, there was a span of 10 bases. The CDR3 has 13 residues. This CDR3 reads CASSGGGFEKLFF. The CDR3, as DNA: TGTGCCAGCAGTGGAGGGGGGTTTGAAAAACTGTTTTTT.

The rearrangement links TRBV7-2 to TRBJ2-7, with D possibly being TRBD1 (6 bases). The CDR3 spans 16 residues. Per germline, CDR1 SGHTA and CDR2 FQGNSA. The V end lost 5 bases, the J end lost 3 bases, and 20 bases lay between the germline ends. CDR3 sequence reads: CASSRTQGVDGYEQYF. The CDR3 DNA reads as TGTGCCAGCAGCCGGACACAGGGTGTGGATGGCTACGAGCAGTACTTC.

This clonotype was recorded at least ten times. The chain uses TRBV6-1 and TRBJ2-2, with 11 bases fitting TRBD2. Unmatched junction bases numbered 10, after V lost 10 bases and J lost 9 bases. The CDR3 consists of 14 residues. Germline loops: CDR1 MNHNS, CDR2 SASEGT. The CDR3 region is CATHWASGRRELFF. DNA for the CDR3: TGTGCCACACACTGGGCTAGCGGGAGGCGGGAGCTGTTTTTT.

The rearrangement links TRBV2 to TRBJ2-2; D is unresolved. The V and J ends lost 4 bases and 6 bases respectively, with 6 bases between them. CDR1 SNHLY and CDR2 FYNNEI come from the germline V gene. The CDR3 sequence is 12 residues long. Written as DNA, the CDR3 is TGTGCCAGCAGTGTGTATTCCGGGGAGCTGTTTTTT. Its translation: CASSVYSGELFF. Drawing the rest from reference TRBV2 and TRBJ2-2, the complete variable domain is EPEVTQTPSHQVTQMGQEVILRCVPISNHLYFYWYRQILGQKVEFLVSFYNNEISEKSEIFDDQFSVERPDGSNFTLKIRSTKLEDSAMYFCASSVYSGELFFGEGSRLTVL.

J is TRBJ1-3 and V is TRBV2; the D is unclear. CDR3 length: 14 residues. CDR1 is SNHLY and CDR2 is FYNNEI in the germline V gene. V gave up 6 bases and J gave up 0 bases, with 9 bases separating them. CDR3 in amino acids: CASSLRSSGNTIYF. DNA for the CDR3: TGTGCCAGCAGCTTACGGAGCTCTGGAAACACCATATATTTT.

This clonotype was picked up many times. The chain couples TRBV12-3 or TRBV12-4 to TRBJ1-2; perhaps TRBD1 as D (5 bases). Trimming shortened V by 3 bases and J by 4 bases, and 12 bases separated the two germline ends. CDR3 length: 14 amino acids. The CDR3 nucleotides are TGTGCCAGCAGTTTCCGGGGGTCGGCCTATGGCTACACCTTC. This codes for CASSFRGSAYGYTF.

The V call is TRBV7-9, the J call TRBJ2-7; unclear D gene. Germline CDR1 reads SEHNR; CDR2 reads FQNEAQ (reference sequence). V was trimmed by 4 bases and J by 6 bases, leaving 7 bases between them. The CDR3 loop spans 11 amino acids. This CDR3 reads CASSSDREQYF. Here the CDR3 DNA reads TGTGCCAGCAGCTCAGACCGCGAGCAGTACTTC.

V is TRBV29-1 and J is TRBJ2-3, with TRBD2 matching over 9 bases. V gave up 2 bases and J gave up 1 base; unmatched junction bases: 1. Per germline, CDR1 SQVTM and CDR2 ANQGSEA. The CDR3 covers 14 residues. CDR3 sequence (DNA): TGCAGCGTTGAAAGGACTAGCGGCACAGATACGCAGTATTTT. Residues: CSVERTSGTDTQYF.

The chain joins TRBV12-3 or TRBV12-4 to TRBJ1-2; D may be TRBD1 (6 bases). V lost 6 bases to trimming and J lost 7 bases, with 15 bases between them. The CDR3 runs 13 residues. The CDR3 region has the DNA TGTGCCAGCAGGTCCGGGGGCGCGCGTGGCTACACCTTC. Its translation: CASRSGGARGYTF.

This clonotype was picked up many times. The CDR3 loop reads CSARGDKRPHNEQFF. The CDR3 coding sequence is TGCAGTGCTAGAGGCGACAAGAGGCCCCACAATGAGCAGTTCTTC. V and J are TRBV20-1 and TRBJ2-1, with D uncertain. The CDR3 runs 15 residues. CDR1 DFQATT and CDR2 SNEGSKA come from the germline V gene (reference sequence). Deletions cut 1 base from V and 5 bases from J, with 15 bases between.

CDR3 amino acids: CASSTTVYNEQFF. As DNA, the CDR3 is TGTGCCAGCAGCACGACAGTCTACAATGAGCAGTTCTTC. The chain is built from TRBV5-6 and TRBJ2-1; D perhaps matches TRBD1 (5 bases). The V end was cut by 4 bases, the J end by 3 bases, with 8 bases between. This CDR3 spans 13 amino acids. Germline assignment: CDR1 SGHDT and CDR2 YYEEEE. The complete variable domain, with remaining parts taken from reference TRBV5-6 and TRBJ2-1, reads DAGVTQSPTHLIKTRGQQVTLRCSPKSGHDTVSWYQQALGQGPQFIFQYYEEEERQRGNFPDRFSGHQFPNYSSELNVNALLLGDSALYLCASSTTVYNEQFFGPGTRLTVL.